The 12 T cell receptor beta chains below all came from one sample that was sequenced in a study of blood T cell repertoires in COVID-19. Clones were read by immunoSEQ multiplex PCR, and TCRdb kept only the in-frame ones, dropping some. The table has roughly 90,000 clones, approximately 88% seen once. Material: peripheral blood. The receptor source for this set is a woman over 75 with active or convalescent COVID-19.

The chain employs TRBV11-2 and TRBJ2-4; D might be TRBD1 (6 bases). The CDR3 is 13 residues long. Germline CDR1 and CDR2: SGHAT and FQNNGV. V was clipped by 0 bases and J by 14 bases, with 14 bases between them. In DNA, the CDR3 is TGTGCCAGCAGCTTAGATCGGATGGCAGGGGAGTACTTC. Amino acid sequence: CASSLDRMAGEYF.

This clone appeared a few times. The chain couples TRBV5-1 to TRBJ2-3, with TRBD2 identical over 10 bases. The V segment lost 4 bases and the J segment 6 bases; nucleotides outside the gene matches: 14. Germline V gives CDR1 SGHRS, CDR2 YFSETQ. The length of the CDR3 is 17 residues. Here the CDR3 DNA reads TGCGCCAGCAGCCCGACTCCCCTAGCGGGAGAACCGGATACGCAGTATTTT. Its protein product is CASSPTPLAGEPDTQYF.

This chain links TRBV3-1 (or the pseudogene TRBV3-2) with TRBJ2-3, with D uncertain. Germline V gene data show CDR1 as LGHDT and CDR2 as YNNKEL (reference sequence). V lost 6 bases and J lost 1, with 14 bases in between. The CDR3 consists of 15 residues. The CDR3 sequence is CASSLYWSGTDTQYF. CDR3 in DNA: TGTGCCAGCAGTTTGTACTGGTCTGGCACAGATACGCAGTATTTT.

The J gene is TRBJ1-2, the V gene TRBV4-1, with D possibly TRBD1 on 6 matching bases. The V gene's germline CDR1 is MGHRA and CDR2 YSYEKL. The CDR3 is 13 residues long. The V end was cut by 0 bases, the J end by 5 bases, with 7 bases between. CDR3 in amino acids: CASSQDGTYGYTF. In DNA, the CDR3 is TGCGCCAGCAGCCAAGATGGGACATATGGCTACACCTTC.

This clone was detected once. The chain uses TRBV28 and TRBJ1-3; the D gene is possibly TRBD1 (5 bases). V was trimmed by 6 bases and J by 0 bases, leaving 12 bases between them. Germline lookup yields CDR1 MDHEN and CDR2 SYDVKM. The CDR3 has 15 amino acids. As DNA, the CDR3 is TGTGCCAGCAGGCAACAGGCGATCTCTGGAAACACCATATATTTT. Translating it yields CASRQQAISGNTIYF.

CDR3 bases: TGTGCCAGCAGTCGGGGACAAAAGAACACTGAAGCTTTCTTT. This codes for CASSRGQKNTEAFF. The chain couples TRBV14 to TRBJ1-1; a possible D gene is TRBD1 (6 bases). The CDR3 is 14 residues long. With 6 bases removed from V and 1 base from J, the gap between germline ends came to 12 bases. CDR1 is SGHDN, CDR2 FVKESK, per germline.

The chain is built from TRBV4-1 and TRBJ2-2; tentative D call: TRBD2 (6 bases). Trimming pared 1 base from V and 5 bases from J, leaving 17 bases between. Germline loops: CDR1 MGHRA, CDR2 YSYEKL. The length of the CDR3 is 17 residues. CDR3 sequence: CASSQVKAGWLTGELFF. Here the CDR3 DNA reads TGCGCCAGCAGCCAAGTGAAAGCGGGTTGGTTAACCGGGGAGCTGTTTTTT.

The chain has TRBV6-1 and TRBJ2-7, with D possibly being TRBD2 (6 bases). In germline, CDR1 is MNHNS, CDR2 SASEGT. The V gene lost 3 bases and the J gene lost 4 bases, with 10 bases spanning the gap. This CDR3 has 13 amino acids. CDR3 bases: TGTGCCAGCAGTGATGGGGACTGGTACGAGCAGTACTTC. As protein: CASSDGDWYEQYF.

This chain links TRBV2 with TRBJ1-5; TRBD1 matches at 8 bases. The CDR3 is 15 residues long. V shed 4 bases, J shed 5 bases, and the junction held 7 bases outside the gene matches. Germline V gene sequence: CDR1 SNHLY, CDR2 FYNNEI. The CDR3 DNA sequence: TGTGCCAGCAGTGCTTCCTGGACAGGGTATCAGCCCCAGCATTTT. Residues: CASSASWTGYQPQHF.

The V gene is TRBV28, the J gene TRBJ2-5; no definite D call. The ends were cut back, 5 bases at V and 4 bases at J, with 14 bases in the middle. This CDR3 is 14 amino acids long. Germline lookup yields CDR1 MDHEN and CDR2 SYDVKM. The CDR3 DNA reads TGTGCCAGCAGTCCCAGCCTGGGCCCAGAGACCCAGTACTTC. This translates into CASSPSLGPETQYF.

This clone was detected only a few times. CDR3 amino acids: CASSSLVAGLYEQYF. The CDR3 DNA is TGTGCCAGCAGTTCCTTGGTAGCGGGACTCTACGAGCAGTACTTC. The chain recombines TRBV27 with TRBJ2-7; TRBD2 matches 8 bases. CDR1 and CDR2 from the germline V gene are MNHEY and SMNVEV (reference sequence). V gave up 4 bases and J gave up 3 bases; unmatched junction bases: 8. The CDR3 extends over 15 amino acids.

The V gene is TRBV9, the J gene TRBJ2-1, with 13 bases identical to TRBD2. The CDR3 is 21 residues long. V lost 0 bases to trimming and J lost 7 bases; unmatched junction nucleotides: 19. CDR1 and CDR2 (germline): SGDLS, YYNGEE. The CDR3 loop reads CASSVVGGRAFGTSGVNEQFF. For the CDR3, the DNA is TGTGCCAGCAGCGTAGTCGGTGGCAGAGCCTTCGGGACTAGCGGGGTTAATGAGCAGTTCTTC.